The 18 T cell receptor beta chains given below trace back to one sample, sequenced in a study of naive and memory T cell subsets. An equimolar mix of two oligonucleotides served as the beta constant-region primer for TRBC1 and TRBC2. The ligated cDNA underwent four PCR rounds using SP2 and nested alpha and beta constant-region primers. In TCRdb, the UMI-ligation and nested PCR reads were re-called with MiXCR into one record per CDR3 protein. The sample holds about 22,000 distinct CDR3 sequences, 7% to 10% seen once. The specimen was central memory CD8+ T cells from blood. These receptors all come from a human donor in good health.

This clonotype was counted between two and nine times. The chain recombines TRBV15 with TRBJ1-1; 8 bases are shared with TRBD1. V trimming: 1 base; J trimming: 0 bases; junction bases outside the gene matches: 4. CDR3 size: 16 residues. Germline lookup yields CDR1 LNHNV and CDR2 YYDKDF (reference sequence). The CDR3 spells CATSRAADRVNTEAFF. CDR3 DNA sequence: TGTGCCACCAGCAGAGCAGCGGACAGGGTGAACACTGAAGCTTTCTTT. The variable domain in full, completed from reference TRBV15 and TRBJ1-1, reads DAMVIQNPRYQVTQFGKPVTLSCSQTLNHNVMYWYQQKSSQAPKLLFHYYDKDFNNEADTPDNFQSRRPNTSFCFLDIRSPGLGDTAMYLCATSRAADRVNTEAFFGQGTRLTVV.

This clonotype was seen ten or more times. J is TRBJ2-7 and V is TRBV28; D remains ambiguous. CDR3 size: 13 residues. Looked up from germline, CDR1 is MDHEN and CDR2 is SYDVKM. V dropped 0 bases and J dropped 3 bases, with 6 bases sitting between them. CDR3 residues: CASSLWGRYEQYF. The CDR3 DNA reads as TGTGCCAGCAGTTTATGGGGCCGCTACGAGCAGTACTTC. Variable domain in full (rest from reference TRBV28 and TRBJ2-7): DVKVTQSSRYLVKRTGEKVFLECVQDMDHENMFWYRQDPGLGLRLIYFSYDVKMKEKGDIPEGYSVSREKKERFSLILESASTNQTSMYLCASSLWGRYEQYFGPGTRLTVT.

The gene calls are TRBV4-1 and TRBJ2-7; 11 nucleotides match TRBD1. Germline trimming cut 3 bases from V and 4 bases from J; bases unmatched to any gene: 2. Per the germline V gene, CDR1 is MGHRA and CDR2 is YSYEKL. The CDR3 is 14 amino acids. CDR3 DNA: TGCGCCAGCAGCCACCGGGACAGGGGGTACGAGCAGTACTTC. It encodes CASSHRDRGYEQYF.

This sequence joins TRBV5-1 and TRBJ2-1, with unresolved D. This CDR3 has 15 residues. Trimming cost V 0 bases and J 0 bases, with 7 bases left between them. The germline CDR1 and CDR2 sequences are SGHRS and YFSETQ. The CDR3: CASSLDPSSYNEQFF. The CDR3 nucleotides are TGCGCCAGCAGCTTGGACCCAAGCTCCTACAATGAGCAGTTCTTC.

This clonotype was seen at least ten times. The chain links TRBV6-5 to TRBJ2-2, with unresolved D. The V gene lost 4 bases and the J gene lost 4 bases, with 4 bases spanning the gap. This CDR3 contains 12 residues. Looked up from germline, CDR1 is MNHEY and CDR2 is SVGAGI. As DNA, the CDR3 is TGTGCCAGCAGTTTGAGCACCGGGGAGCTGTTTTTT. Residues: CASSLSTGELFF.

Many counts were recorded for this clonotype. The chain couples TRBV7-8 to TRBJ1-1, with D perhaps matching TRBD1 (5 bases). V lost 5 bases, J lost 1 base, and 17 bases lay in between. This CDR3 is built from 16 residues. Germline V gene data show CDR1 as SGHVS and CDR2 as FQNEAQ. The CDR3 spells CASSPRPGASNTEAFF. The CDR3 DNA reads as TGTGCCAGCAGCCCACGGCCCGGGGCTTCGAACACTGAAGCTTTCTTT.

The sample holds a few counts of this clonotype. The rearrangement links TRBV24-1 to TRBJ1-1; 8 positions match TRBD1. This CDR3 is 13 amino acids long. Losses at the gene ends were 10 bases for V and 1 base for J; bases not matched to a gene: 4. The germline gives CDR1 KGHDR, CDR2 SFDVKD. The CDR3 DNA follows: TGTGCCACTCGGACAGGGCAGAACACTGAAGCTTTCTTT. Protein product: CATRTGQNTEAFF.

This clonotype is labeled as medium-sized. The chain carries TRBV9 and TRBJ1-3; D call uncertain. V was cut by 4 bases and J by 0 bases, with 14 bases left in between. The CDR3 is 16 residues long. The V gene's germline CDR1 is SGDLS and CDR2 YYNGEE. As DNA, the CDR3 is TGTGCCAGCAGCCCTAAAGAGGAATACTCTGGAAACACCATATATTTT. Residues: CASSPKEEYSGNTIYF.

The table lists this clonotype with many counts. The V and J genes are TRBV12-3 or TRBV12-4 and TRBJ1-2, with no clear D. With 2 bases removed from V and 4 bases from J, the gap between germline ends came to 11 bases. CDR3 length equals 14 residues. CDR3 residues: CASSLTARIYGYTF. The CDR3 DNA reads TGTGCCAGCAGTTTAACTGCCAGGATCTATGGCTACACCTTC.

This clonotype was observed many times. The genes are TRBV28 and TRBJ1-5; 7 bases are a match to TRBD1. The length of the CDR3 is 16 residues. The V gene's germline CDR1 is MDHEN and CDR2 SYDVKM. J was trimmed by 2 bases and V by 1 base; bases with no gene match: 5. The CDR3 protein is CASSLYSGGGNQPQHF. In DNA form, the CDR3 reads TGTGCCAGCAGTTTATACTCAGGGGGTGGCAATCAGCCCCAGCATTTT.

A word on this clonotype: This clone may be a read error of a much larger clone one base away. The J gene is TRBJ2-3, the V gene TRBV6-4; a weak D match, TRBD2 (6 bases). CDR3 length: 16 residues. Germline loops: CDR1 MRHNA, CDR2 SNTAGT. CDR3: CASSETAGSSTNTQYF. CDR3 DNA: TGTGCCAGCAGTGAAACGGCGGGGAGTTCCACAAATACGCAGTATTTT.

This clonotype has a count of ten or more. The genes are TRBV20-1 and TRBJ2-7; D remains ambiguous. Germline values: CDR1 DFQATT, CDR2 SNEGSKA (reference sequence). The CDR3 is 13 amino acids. V was clipped by 0 bases and J by 4 bases, with 10 bases between them. In DNA, the CDR3 is TGCAGTGCTAGAGATCAGGAGCCGTACGAGCAGTACTTC. Protein: CSARDQEPYEQYF.

The table lists this clonotype with a few counts. The chain recombines TRBV28 with TRBJ2-7; D tentatively fits TRBD1 or TRBD2 (6 bases each). V was cut by 6 bases and J by 4 bases, with 19 bases left in between. The CDR3 is 15 residues long. The germline CDR1 and CDR2 sequences are MDHEN and SYDVKM. In DNA form, the CDR3 reads TGTGCCAGCAGCTACTGGACAGTCGCGGGGTACGAGCAGTACTTC. It yields the protein CASSYWTVAGYEQYF.

The V and J genes are TRBV6-5 and TRBJ2-4, with 8 bases lining up with TRBD1. CDR1 MNHEY and CDR2 SVGAGI come from the germline V gene. This CDR3 spans 13 amino acids. Unmatched junction bases numbered 5, after V lost 5 bases and J lost 8 bases. CDR3 sequence (DNA): TGTGCCAGCAGTAGACAGGGGATGGACATTCAGTACTTC. As protein: CASSRQGMDIQYF.

This clonotype has more than one count but fewer than ten. The V gene is TRBV29-1, the J gene TRBJ1-6, with 9 bases lining up with TRBD1. This CDR3 comprises 13 residues. The V segment lost 4 bases and the J segment 9 bases; nucleotides outside the gene matches: 4. The germline CDR1 and CDR2 sequences are SQVTM and ANQGSEA. The CDR3 here is CSVGDRDASPLHF. CDR3 sequence (DNA): TGCAGCGTTGGGGACAGGGACGCTTCACCCCTCCACTTT.

This clonotype counts as medium-sized. This chain uses TRBV5-1 with TRBJ2-1; D not certain. The V and J ends lost 3 bases and 0 bases respectively, with 10 bases between them. Germline lookup yields CDR1 SGHRS and CDR2 YFSETQ. CDR3 length equals 15 residues. The CDR3 region has the DNA TGCGCCAGCAGCTCCGACCCGAGCTCCTACAATGAGCAGTTCTTC. Encoded protein: CASSSDPSSYNEQFF.

This clonotype occurred a few times. This chain connects TRBV9 to TRBJ1-6; D gene ambiguous. Germline V gives CDR1 SGDLS, CDR2 YYNGEE. The CDR3 is 15 residues long. V shed 0 bases and J shed 2 bases, with 6 bases lying between them. The CDR3 sequence is CASSVDTPYNSPLHF. The DNA of the CDR3 is TGTGCCAGCAGCGTAGACACCCCCTATAATTCACCCCTCCACTTT. The whole variable domain, filled in from reference TRBV9 and TRBJ1-6, reads DSGVTQTPKHLITATGQRVTLRCSPRSGDLSVYWYQQSLDQGLQFLIQYYNGEERAKGNILERFSAQQFPDLHSELNLSSLELGDSALYFCASSVDTPYNSPLHFGNGTRLTVT.

This clonotype has at least ten counts. The V gene is TRBV4-2, the J gene TRBJ2-7; D is perhaps TRBD1 (5 bases). CDR3 length equals 15 residues. Trimming pared 3 bases from V and 5 bases from J, leaving 17 bases between. Per the germline V gene, CDR1 is LGHNA and CDR2 is YNFKEQ. This chain's CDR3 is CASSQDQGRRDEQYF. As DNA, the CDR3 is TGTGCCAGCAGCCAGGACCAGGGCCGTCGGGACGAGCAGTACTTC.